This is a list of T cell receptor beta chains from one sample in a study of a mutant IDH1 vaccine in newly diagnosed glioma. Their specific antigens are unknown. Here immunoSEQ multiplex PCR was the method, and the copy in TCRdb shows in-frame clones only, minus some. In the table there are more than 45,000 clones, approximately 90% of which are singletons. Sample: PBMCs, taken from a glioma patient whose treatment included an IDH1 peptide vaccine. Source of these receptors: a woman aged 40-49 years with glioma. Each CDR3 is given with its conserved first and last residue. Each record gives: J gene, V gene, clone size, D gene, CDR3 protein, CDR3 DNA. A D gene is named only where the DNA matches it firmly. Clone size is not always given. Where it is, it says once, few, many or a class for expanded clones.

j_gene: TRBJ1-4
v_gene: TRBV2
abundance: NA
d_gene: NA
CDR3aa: CASSGQGGEKLFF
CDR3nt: TGTGCCAGCAGCGGGCAGGGAGGCGAAAAACTGTTTTTT

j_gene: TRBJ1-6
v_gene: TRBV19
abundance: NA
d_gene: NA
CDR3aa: CASSTGPNKSLHF
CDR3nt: TGTGCCAGTAGCACAGGACCCAACAAGTCCCTCCACTTT

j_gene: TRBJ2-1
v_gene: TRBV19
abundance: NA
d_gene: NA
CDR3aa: CASARDTENEQFF
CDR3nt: TGTGCCAGCGCCCGGGACACCGAAAATGAGCAGTTCTTC

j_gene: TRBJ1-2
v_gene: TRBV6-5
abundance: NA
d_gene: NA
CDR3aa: CASRKAGASDGYTF
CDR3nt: TGTGCCAGCAGGAAGGCAGGGGCATCTGATGGCTACACCTTC

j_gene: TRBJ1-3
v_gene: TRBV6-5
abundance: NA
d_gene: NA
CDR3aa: CASRDGLTYGNTIYF
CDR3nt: TGTGCCAGCAGGGACGGTCTGACGTACGGAAACACCATATATTTT

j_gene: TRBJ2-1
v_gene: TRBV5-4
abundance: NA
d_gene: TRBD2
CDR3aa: CASSSGTRGNEQFF
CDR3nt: TGTGCCAGCAGCTCCGGGACTAGAGGTAATGAGCAGTTCTTC

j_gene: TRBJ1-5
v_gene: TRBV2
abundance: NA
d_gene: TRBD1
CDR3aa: CASSNQGVQPQHF
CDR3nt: TGTGCCAGCAGTAACCAGGGGGTTCAGCCCCAGCATTTT

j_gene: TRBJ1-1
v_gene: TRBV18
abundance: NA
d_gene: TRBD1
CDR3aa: CASSRDRDTEAFF
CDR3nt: TGTGCCAGCTCAAGAGACAGGGACACTGAAGCTTTCTTT

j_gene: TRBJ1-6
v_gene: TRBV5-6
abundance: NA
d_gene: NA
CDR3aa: CASSSGRGWDF
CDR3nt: TGTGCCAGCAGCTCGGGCAGGGGCTGGGATTTT

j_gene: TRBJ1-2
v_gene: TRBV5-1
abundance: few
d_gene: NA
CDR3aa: CASSLGQVDGYTF
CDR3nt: TGCGCCAGCAGCTTGGGACAGGTTGATGGCTACACCTTC

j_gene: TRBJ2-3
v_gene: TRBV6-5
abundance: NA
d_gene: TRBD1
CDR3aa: CASSSPGQATDTQYF
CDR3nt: TGTGCCAGCAGTTCCCCTGGACAGGCCACAGATACGCAGTATTTT

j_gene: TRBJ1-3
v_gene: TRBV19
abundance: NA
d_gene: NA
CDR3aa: CASSLDSGNTIYF
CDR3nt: TGTGCCAGTAGTTTGGACTCTGGAAACACCATATATTTT

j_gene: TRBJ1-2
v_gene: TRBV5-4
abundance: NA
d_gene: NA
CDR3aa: CASSPDNNYGYTF
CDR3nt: TGTGCCAGCAGCCCTGACAACAACTATGGCTACACCTTC

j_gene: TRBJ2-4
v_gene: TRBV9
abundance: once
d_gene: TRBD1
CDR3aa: CASSVGQGNIQYF
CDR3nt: TGTGCCAGCAGCGTGGGACAGGGGAACATTCAGTACTTC

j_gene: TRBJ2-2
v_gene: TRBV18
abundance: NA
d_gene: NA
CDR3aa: CASEVGTTGELFF
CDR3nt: TGTGCCAGTGAAGTCGGAACGACCGGGGAGCTGTTTTTT

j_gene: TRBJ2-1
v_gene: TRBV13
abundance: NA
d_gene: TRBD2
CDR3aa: CASSFEGLAGQRSSYNEQFF
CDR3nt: TGTGCCAGCAGCTTTGAGGGACTAGCGGGCCAGCGAAGCTCCTACAATGAGCAGTTCTTC

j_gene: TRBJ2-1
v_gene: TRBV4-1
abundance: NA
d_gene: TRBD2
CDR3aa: CASSQDRSGGPSYNEQFF
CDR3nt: TGCGCCAGCAGCCAAGACCGGAGCGGGGGTCCCTCCTACAATGAGCAGTTCTTC

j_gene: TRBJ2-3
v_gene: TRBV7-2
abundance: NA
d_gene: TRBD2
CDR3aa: CASSPASGRAGDTQYF
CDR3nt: TGTGCCAGCAGCCCAGCTAGCGGGAGGGCTGGAGATACGCAGTATTTT

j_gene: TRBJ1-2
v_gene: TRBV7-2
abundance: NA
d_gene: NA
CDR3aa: CASSLGGQGRGYTF
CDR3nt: TGTGCCAGCAGCTTGGGCGGGCAGGGACGGGGCTACACCTTC

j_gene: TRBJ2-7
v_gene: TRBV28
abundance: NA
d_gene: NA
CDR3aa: CASWLGSPPYEQYF
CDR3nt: TGTGCCAGCTGGTTAGGCTCCCCGCCCTACGAGCAGTACTTC

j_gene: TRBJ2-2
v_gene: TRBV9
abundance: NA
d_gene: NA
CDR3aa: CASSVFGSSGELFF
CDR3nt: TGTGCCAGCAGCGTATTTGGTAGCTCCGGGGAGCTGTTTTTT

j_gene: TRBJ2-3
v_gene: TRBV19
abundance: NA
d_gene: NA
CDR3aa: CASSIAATDTQYF
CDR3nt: TGTGCCAGTAGTATAGCTGCCACAGATACGCAGTATTTT

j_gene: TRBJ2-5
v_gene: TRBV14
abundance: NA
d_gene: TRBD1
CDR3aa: CASSQDRGTVQETQYF
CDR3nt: TGTGCCAGCAGCCAAGATCGTGGGACAGTTCAAGAGACCCAGTACTTC

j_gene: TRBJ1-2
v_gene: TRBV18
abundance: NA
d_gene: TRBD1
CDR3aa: CASSRTGERYGYTF
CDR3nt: TGTGCCAGCTCACGGACAGGGGAACGCTATGGCTACACCTTC

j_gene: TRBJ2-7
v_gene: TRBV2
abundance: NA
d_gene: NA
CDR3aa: CASTLGRQYYSYEQYF
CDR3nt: TGTGCCAGCACCCTCGGAAGGCAGTATTACTCCTACGAGCAGTACTTC

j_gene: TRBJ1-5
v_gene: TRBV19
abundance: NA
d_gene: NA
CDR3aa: CASRLDSAGNQPQHF
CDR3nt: TGTGCCAGTAGACTCGACAGCGCAGGCAATCAGCCCCAGCATTTT

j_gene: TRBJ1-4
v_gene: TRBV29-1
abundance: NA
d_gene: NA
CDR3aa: CSVAWAGVRGMFF
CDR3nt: TGCAGCGTTGCGTGGGCAGGGGTGCGGGGGATGTTTTTT

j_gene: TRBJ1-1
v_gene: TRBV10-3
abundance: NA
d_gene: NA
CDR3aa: CAISDVDSTEAFF
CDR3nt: TGTGCCATCAGTGACGTCGATTCGACTGAAGCTTTCTTT

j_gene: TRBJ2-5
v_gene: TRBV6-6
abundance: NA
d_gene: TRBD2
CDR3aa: CASRGGGRATGETQYF
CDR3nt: TGTGCCAGCAGAGGGGGCGGGAGGGCCACGGGAGAGACCCAGTACTTC

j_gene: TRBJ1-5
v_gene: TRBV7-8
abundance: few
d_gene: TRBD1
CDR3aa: CASSGGTANNQPQHF
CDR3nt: TGTGCCAGCAGCGGAGGGACAGCGAACAATCAGCCCCAGCATTTT

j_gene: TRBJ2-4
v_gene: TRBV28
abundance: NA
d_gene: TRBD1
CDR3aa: CASGSQGMSNIQYF
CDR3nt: TGTGCCAGCGGATCACAGGGGATGTCGAACATTCAGTACTTC

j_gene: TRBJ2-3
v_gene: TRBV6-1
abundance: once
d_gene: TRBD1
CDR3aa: CASSGKLRQGGTDTQYF
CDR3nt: TGTGCCAGCAGTGGTAAATTGAGACAGGGAGGCACAGATACGCAGTATTTT

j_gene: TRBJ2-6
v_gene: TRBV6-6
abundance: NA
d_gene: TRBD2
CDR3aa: CASTGGSSGANVLTF
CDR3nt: TGTGCCAGCACCGGGGGGAGCTCTGGGGCCAACGTCCTGACTTTC

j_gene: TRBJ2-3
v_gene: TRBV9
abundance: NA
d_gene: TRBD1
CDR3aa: CASSAIRGRGTDTQYF
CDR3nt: TGTGCCAGCAGCGCCATTAGGGGGCGAGGCACAGATACGCAGTATTTT

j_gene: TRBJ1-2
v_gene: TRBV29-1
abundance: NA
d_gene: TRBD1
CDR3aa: CSVGAGGGGYTF
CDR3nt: TGCAGCGTTGGCGCAGGGGGAGGTGGCTACACCTTC

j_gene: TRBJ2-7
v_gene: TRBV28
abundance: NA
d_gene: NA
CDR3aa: CASMHSREQYF
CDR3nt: TGTGCCAGCATGCACTCTCGCGAGCAGTACTTC

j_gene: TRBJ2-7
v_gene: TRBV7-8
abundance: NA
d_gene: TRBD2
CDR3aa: CASSRVLAGGSSYEQYF
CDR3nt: TGTGCCAGCAGCCGCGTCTTAGCGGGAGGCTCCTCCTACGAGCAGTACTTC

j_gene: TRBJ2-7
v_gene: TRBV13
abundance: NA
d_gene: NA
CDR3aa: CASSPNRFGRSPGGNSYEQYF
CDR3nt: TGTGCCAGCAGTCCTAACCGATTTGGACGGAGCCCTGGGGGAAACTCCTACGAGCAGTACTTC

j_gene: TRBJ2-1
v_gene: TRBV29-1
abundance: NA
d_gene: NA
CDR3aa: CSVGPYNEQFF
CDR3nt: TGCAGCGTGGGACCCTACAATGAGCAGTTCTTC

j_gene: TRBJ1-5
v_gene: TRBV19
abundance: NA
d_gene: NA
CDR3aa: CASSIIWAGNQPQHF
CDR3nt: TGTGCCAGTAGTATAATTTGGGCGGGCAATCAGCCCCAGCATTTT

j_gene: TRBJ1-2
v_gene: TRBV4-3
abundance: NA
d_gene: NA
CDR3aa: CASSRARGIYGYTF
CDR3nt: TGCGCCAGCAGCCGTGCCCGGGGTATCTATGGCTACACCTTC

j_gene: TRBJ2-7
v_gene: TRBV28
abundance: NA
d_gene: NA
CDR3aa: CASSLDPFGSNYEQYF
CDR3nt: TGTGCCAGCAGTTTAGACCCCTTCGGGAGTAACTACGAGCAGTACTTC

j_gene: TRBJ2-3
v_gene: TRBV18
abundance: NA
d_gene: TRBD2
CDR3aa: CASSDGLATDTQYF
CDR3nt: TGTGCCAGCTCGGACGGACTAGCCACAGATACGCAGTATTTT

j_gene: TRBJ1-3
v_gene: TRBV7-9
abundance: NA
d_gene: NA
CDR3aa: CASSLVQGSGNTIYF
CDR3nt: TGTGCCAGCAGCTTAGTGCAGGGCTCTGGAAACACCATATATTTT

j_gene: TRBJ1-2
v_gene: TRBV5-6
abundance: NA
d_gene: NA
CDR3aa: CASSSRDLYGYTF
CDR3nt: TGTGCCAGCAGCTCCCGGGACCTCTATGGCTACACCTTC